This TCR beta chain was captured by sequencing in a study of beta chain features in type 1 diabetes. Notes on the study in general: Researchers report that Type 1 diabetes patients had moderately but significantly shorter TCRB CDR3s across all four CD4+ subsets.

Every isolated RNA sample was fully reverse transcribed, so sequencing captured expressed TCRB transcripts. Assay: immunoSEQ multiplex PCR; the TCRdb copy retains only in-frame clones and omits some. The repertoire holds about 340,000 clones, with 13% as singletons. With regard to this clone: Antigen specificity is unknown.

Germline values: CDR1 SNHLY, CDR2 FYNNEI. The CDR3 spans 16 residues. With V trimmed by 7 bases and J by 5 bases, 9 bases remained unmatched. The material sequenced was naive CD4+ T cells from blood. The gene calls are TRBV2 and TRBJ2-3, with TRBD2 identical over 13 bases. This sequence originates from a woman younger than 30 with type 1 diabetes. The chain's CDR3 is CASNRGLAGLIDTQYF. The CDR3 DNA is TGTGCCAGCAACCGGGGACTAGCGGGACTGATAGATACGCAGTATTTT.